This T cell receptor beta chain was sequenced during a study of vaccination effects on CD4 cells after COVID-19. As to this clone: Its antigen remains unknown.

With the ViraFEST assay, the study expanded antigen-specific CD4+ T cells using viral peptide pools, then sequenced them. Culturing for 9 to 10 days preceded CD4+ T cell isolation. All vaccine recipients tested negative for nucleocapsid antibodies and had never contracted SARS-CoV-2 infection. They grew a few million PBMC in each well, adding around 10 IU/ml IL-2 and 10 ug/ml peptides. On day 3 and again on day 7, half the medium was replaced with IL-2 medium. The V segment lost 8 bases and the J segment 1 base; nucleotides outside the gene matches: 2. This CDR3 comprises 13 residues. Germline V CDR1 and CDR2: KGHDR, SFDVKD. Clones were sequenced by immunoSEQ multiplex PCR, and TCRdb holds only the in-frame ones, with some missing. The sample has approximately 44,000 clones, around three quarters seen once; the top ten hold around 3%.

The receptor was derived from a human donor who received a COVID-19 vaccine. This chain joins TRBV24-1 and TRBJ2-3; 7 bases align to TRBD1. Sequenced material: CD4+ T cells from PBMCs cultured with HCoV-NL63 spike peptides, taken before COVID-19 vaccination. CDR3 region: CATNTGGTDTQYF. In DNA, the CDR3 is TGTGCCACCAATACAGGGGGCACAGATACGCAGTATTTT.